This passage covers 9 T cell receptor beta chains from one sample sequenced in a study of regulatory T cells in long-lasting Graves disease. With iRepertoire HTBI primers and Arm-PCR of CDR3 regions, TCR beta libraries were built. TCRdb itself ran the multiplex PCR reads through MiXCR, one entry per CDR3 protein. Of roughly 490,000 distinct CDR3 sequences listed, about 20% were seen once; the top ten hold approximately 14%. Time point denoted: persistent/refractory GD, antithyroid drugs over 5 years with positive TRAb. Researchers made the TCR library from RNA that was extracted from PBMCs. The source was peripheral blood mononuclear cells (PBMCs), collected when the disease was refractory, from a patient treated with antithyroid drugs. All receptors derive from a female donor with Graves disease.

The chain combines TRBV29-1 with TRBJ2-4; D is undetermined. V was clipped by 0 bases and J by 0 bases, with 9 bases between them. The CDR3 contains 15 residues. Germline V gene data show CDR1 as SQVTM and CDR2 as ANQGSEA. CDR3 in DNA: TGCAGCGTTGAAGATGAAGATTTAGCCAAAAACATTCAGTACTTC. Residues: CSVEDEDLAKNIQYF.

The chain employs TRBV6-1 and TRBJ2-7; perhaps TRBD2 as D (6 bases). The CDR3 extends over 15 amino acids. The V gene lost 6 bases and the J gene lost 4 bases, with 19 bases spanning the gap. The germline gives CDR1 MNHNS, CDR2 SASEGT. CDR3 DNA sequence: TGTGCCAGCAGGGGGAACCGGGACGGACTATACGAGCAGTACTTC. Translation: CASRGNRDGLYEQYF.

The CDR3, as DNA: TGTGCCAGCAGCCAAGATCAGGGTCATCCGGAAGAGACCCAGTACTTC. The encoded protein is CASSQDQGHPEETQYF. J is TRBJ2-5 and V is TRBV4-2; D possibly corresponds to TRBD1 (5 bases). V gave up 0 bases and J gave up 3 bases, with 14 bases separating them. This CDR3 spans 16 amino acids. Germline V gene sequence: CDR1 LGHNA, CDR2 YNFKEQ.

In this sample, this clonotype turned up a few times. This chain links TRBV11-2 with TRBJ2-2, with 10 bases lining up with TRBD2. The CDR3 totals 17 residues. V shed 5 bases, J shed 6 bases, and the junction held 12 bases outside the gene matches. Germline CDR1 reads SGHAT; CDR2 reads FQNNGV. The chain's CDR3 is CASSLRGAGGRAGELFF. The CDR3, as DNA: TGTGCCAGCAGCCTTCGGGGAGCGGGGGGGCGGGCCGGGGAGCTGTTTTTT.

This chain links TRBV5-1 with TRBJ1-1; D not certain. In germline, CDR1 is SGHRS, CDR2 YFSETQ. Trimming pared 4 bases from V and 7 bases from J, leaving 23 bases between. The CDR3 runs 16 residues. The CDR3 loop is CASSKFLATEKIEAFF. The CDR3 nucleotides are TGCGCCAGCAGCAAGTTTTTAGCGACTGAGAAGATTGAAGCTTTCTTT.

This clonotype has a count of ten or more. The chain uses TRBV12-3 or TRBV12-4 and TRBJ2-5, with D possibly matching TRBD1 (5 bases). The CDR3 has 13 amino acids. V shed 3 bases and J shed 7 bases, with 12 bases lying between them. As DNA, the CDR3 is TGTGCCAGCAGTTTTCAGGGCCTAGGGACCCAGTACTTC. It translates to CASSFQGLGTQYF.

The sample holds many counts of this clonotype. The chain employs TRBV6-1 and TRBJ1-1; unclear D gene. The CDR3 consists of 14 residues. The V gene's germline CDR1 is MNHNS and CDR2 SASEGT. V lost 3 bases, J lost 0 bases, and 8 bases lay in between. As DNA, the CDR3 is TGTGCCAGCAGTGACGTCCAGATGAACACTGAAGCTTTCTTT. Translation: CASSDVQMNTEAFF.

Worth noting for this clonotype: Given a much more abundant clone one base away, this may be a read error. This chain connects TRBV6-2 or TRBV6-3 to TRBJ1-2; D is unclear. This CDR3 has 14 amino acids. Germline lookup yields CDR1 MNHEY and CDR2 SVGEGT. Trimming pared 11 bases from V and 4 bases from J, leaving 20 bases between. In DNA form, the CDR3 reads TGTGCCGGCATGGACCGCCGGGCAAGCTATGGCTACACCTTC. It is translated as CAGMDRRASYGYTF.

This clonotype has ten or more counts. This sequence joins TRBV28 and TRBJ2-7; 9 bases agree with TRBD1. With V trimmed by 7 bases and J by 3 bases, 13 bases remained unmatched. This CDR3 region has 16 residues. The germline gives CDR1 MDHEN, CDR2 SYDVKM. CDR3 region: CASINTGTGRNYEQYF. For the CDR3, the DNA is TGTGCCAGCATCAACACCGGGACAGGGAGAAACTACGAGCAGTACTTC.